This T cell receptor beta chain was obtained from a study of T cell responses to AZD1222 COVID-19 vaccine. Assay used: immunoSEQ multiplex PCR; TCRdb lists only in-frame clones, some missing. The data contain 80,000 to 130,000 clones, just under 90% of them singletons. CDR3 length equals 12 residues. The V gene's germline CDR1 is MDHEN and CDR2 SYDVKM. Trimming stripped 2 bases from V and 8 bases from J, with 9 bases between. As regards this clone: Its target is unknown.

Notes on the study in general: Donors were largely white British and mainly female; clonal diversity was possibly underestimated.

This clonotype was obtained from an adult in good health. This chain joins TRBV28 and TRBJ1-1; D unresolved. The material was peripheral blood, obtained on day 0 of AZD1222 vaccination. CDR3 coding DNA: TGTGCCAGCAGTTTAGGGCATTTGGAAGCTTTCTTT. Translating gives CASSLGHLEAFF.